This T cell receptor (beta chain) was sequenced in a study of blood T cell repertoires in COVID-19. The CDR3 consists of 13 residues. The germline V gene has CDR1 MNHEY and CDR2 SMNVEV (reference sequence). J lost 1 base, V lost 10 bases, and 1 base had no gene match. Sequencing used immunoSEQ multiplex PCR; TCRdb keeps in-frame clones, though not all of them. The sample yields about 51,000 clones, 85% to 90% seen once. The receptor's source is a man older than 75 with active COVID-19. The sample comprised peripheral blood. The rearrangement links TRBV27 to TRBJ2-1; 10 bases line up with TRBD2. CDR3 coding DNA: TGTGCCACGGGACTAGCGTCCTACAATGAGCAGTTCTTC. This gives the protein CATGLASYNEQFF.